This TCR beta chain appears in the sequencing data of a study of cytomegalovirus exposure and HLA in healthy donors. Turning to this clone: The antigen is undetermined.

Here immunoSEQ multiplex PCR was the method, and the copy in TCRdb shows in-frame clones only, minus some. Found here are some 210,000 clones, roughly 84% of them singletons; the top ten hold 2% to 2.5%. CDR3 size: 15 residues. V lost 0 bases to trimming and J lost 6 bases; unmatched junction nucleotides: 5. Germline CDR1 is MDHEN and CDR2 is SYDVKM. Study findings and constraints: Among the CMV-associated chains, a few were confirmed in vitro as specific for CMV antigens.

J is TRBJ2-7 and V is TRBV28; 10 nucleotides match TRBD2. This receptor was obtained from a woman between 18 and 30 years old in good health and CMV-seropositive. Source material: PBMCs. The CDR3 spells CASSLWSGRVLEQYF. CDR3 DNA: TGTGCCAGCAGTTTATGGAGCGGGAGGGTTCTCGAGCAGTACTTC.